This T cell receptor beta chain emerged from a study of OX40 agonist ivuxolimab in advanced cancers. Notes on the study in general: Compared with CD4+, CD8+ T cells on average had more expanded clones.

Produced via immunoSEQ multiplex PCR; TCRdb's table is partial and in-frame only. In the table there are some 60,000 clones, approximately 90% of which are singletons. Turning to this clone: What it recognizes is unknown.

This CDR3 has 17 residues. V dropped 8 bases and J dropped 5 bases, with 27 bases sitting between them. Germline V gene sequence: CDR1 SNHLY, CDR2 FYNNEI. The sequence was obtained from an adult with an advanced solid tumor such as melanoma, head and neck, liver or kidney cancer. V and J are TRBV2 and TRBJ1-2, with D perhaps matching TRBD1 (6 bases). Sequencing was performed on CD4+ or CD8+ T cells sorted from blood, taken in a trial of the OX40 agonist ivuxolimab. The CDR3 spells CASLQWGALTFPYGYTF. The CDR3 region has the DNA TGTGCCAGCCTTCAGTGGGGGGCGCTTACCTTCCCTTATGGCTACACCTTC.